These 5 T cell receptor beta chains originate from one sample sequenced in a study of Graves' ophthalmopathy and Graves' hyperthyroidism. TCR beta CDR3 regions were amplified from RNA transcripts. The authors performed first-round RT-PCR with HTBI primers and then a second-round multiplex PCR. TCRdb redid the calling of the multiplex PCR reads with MiXCR, one entry per CDR3 protein. The sample includes fewer than 600,000 distinct CDR3 sequences, 13% to 15% of them seen just once. Sequenced: blood. These receptors all stem from a woman under 40 with Graves' ophthalmopathy.

This clonotype was recorded at least ten times. The chain employs TRBV5-6 and TRBJ1-1; D unclear. The V end was cut by 6 bases, the J end by 5 bases, with 14 bases between. The germline V gene has CDR1 SGHDT and CDR2 YYEEEE. The CDR3 has 13 residues. CDR3 nucleotides: TGTGCCAGCAATTTAGAGGGATGGACTGAAGCTTTCTTT. Translated: CASNLEGWTEAFF.

Here the CDR3 DNA reads TGTGCCAGCAGCCCCCGACTAGCGGGGGACTACGAGCAGTACTTC. Protein product: CASSPRLAGDYEQYF. The chain is built from TRBV11-2 and TRBJ2-7, with 12 bases identical to TRBD2. The germline V gene encodes CDR1 SGHAT and CDR2 FQNNGV. The CDR3 sequence is 15 residues long. V lost 5 bases and J lost 3; bases outside the gene matches: 5. Using reference TRBV11-2 and TRBJ2-7 for the parts outside the CDR3, the full variable domain is EAGVAQSPRYKIIEKRQSVAFWCNPISGHATLYWYQQILGQGPKLLIQFQNNGVVDDSQLPKDRFSAERLKGVDSTLKIQPAKLEDSAVYLCASSPRLAGDYEQYFGPGTRLTVT.

The chain uses TRBV6-1 and TRBJ1-2; unclear D gene. V lost 4 bases and J lost 5, with 8 bases in between. Germline assignment: CDR1 MNHNS and CDR2 SASEGT. CDR3 length: 12 residues. Here the CDR3 DNA reads TGTGCCAGCAGTGGCGGGATTTATGGCTACACCTTC. Amino acids: CASSGGIYGYTF.

This clonotype came up many times. The chain carries TRBV13 and TRBJ2-2; D may correspond to TRBD1 or TRBD2 (6 bases each). Germline values: CDR1 PRHDT, CDR2 FYEKMQ (reference sequence). This CDR3 is built from 15 residues. Trimming shortened V by 5 bases and J by 0 bases, and 10 bases separated the two germline ends. For the CDR3, the DNA is TGTGCCAGCAGCCGCGGGGACACGAACACCGGGGAGCTGTTTTTT. Protein product: CASSRGDTNTGELFF.

This clonotype was seen ten or more times. The chain has TRBV20-1 and TRBJ2-2; 9 bases agree with TRBD1. V was clipped by 1 base and J by 1 base; unmatched bases: 4. Germline V gives CDR1 DFQATT, CDR2 SNEGSKA (reference sequence). This CDR3 has 16 residues. The CDR3 sequence: CSARARDRENTGELFF. DNA for the CDR3: TGCAGTGCTAGAGCTAGGGACAGGGAGAACACCGGGGAGCTGTTTTTT.